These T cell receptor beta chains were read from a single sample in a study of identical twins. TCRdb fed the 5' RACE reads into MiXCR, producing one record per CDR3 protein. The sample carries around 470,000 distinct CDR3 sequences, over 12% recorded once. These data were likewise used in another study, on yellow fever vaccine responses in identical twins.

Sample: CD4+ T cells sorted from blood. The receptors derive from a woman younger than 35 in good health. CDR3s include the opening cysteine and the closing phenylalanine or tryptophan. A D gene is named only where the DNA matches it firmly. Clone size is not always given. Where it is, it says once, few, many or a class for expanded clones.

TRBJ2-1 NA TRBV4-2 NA TGTGCCAGCAGCCAAGATTTCACTGGACCATACAATGAGCAGTTCTTC CASSQDFTGPYNEQFF
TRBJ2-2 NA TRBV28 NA TGTGCCAGCAGTTTAAGCCCTAACACCGGGGAGCTGTTTTTT CASSLSPNTGELFF
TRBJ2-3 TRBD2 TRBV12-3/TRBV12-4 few TGTGCCAGCAGTTTTAGCGGGGGGACAACAGATACGCAGTATTTT CASSFSGGTTDTQYF
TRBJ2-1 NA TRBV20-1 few TGCAGTGCAACGACTAACGCCGGGGTAAATGAGCAGTTCTTC CSATTNAGVNEQFF
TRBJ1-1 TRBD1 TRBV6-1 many TGTGCCAGCAGCGTGGGACAGGGGGCGACTGAAGCTTTCTTT CASSVGQGATEAFF
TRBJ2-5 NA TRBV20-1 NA TGCAGTGCTAGAGACAGGGGGGAAAGAGAGACCCAGTACTTC CSARDRGERETQYF
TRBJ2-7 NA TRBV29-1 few TGCAGCGTTAAGGGAGCAGGGGGGTCCTACGAGCAGTACTTC CSVKGAGGSYEQYF
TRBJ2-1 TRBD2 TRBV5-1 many TGCGCCAGCAGCTCCATAGCGGGGGGGCCGGATGAGCAGTTCTTC CASSSIAGGPDEQFF
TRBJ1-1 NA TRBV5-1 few TGCGCCAGCAGCTTGGAGAGGGGGAACACTGAAGCTTTCTTT CASSLERGNTEAFF
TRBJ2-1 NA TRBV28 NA TGTGCCAGCAGTTTACCCCGGCGCGAAGGGAATGAGCAGTTCTTC CASSLPRREGNEQFF
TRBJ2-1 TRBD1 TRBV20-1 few TGCAGTGCTGAAACAGGGGGGTACAATGAGCAGTTCTTC CSAETGGYNEQFF
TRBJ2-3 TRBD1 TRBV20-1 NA TGCAGTGCTGGATACAGGGGAGGCACAGATACGCAGTATTTT CSAGYRGGTDTQYF
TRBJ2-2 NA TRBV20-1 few TGCAGTGCTAGAGATTCGCGGGGCGCGTCTGTCACCGGGGAGCTGTTTTTT CSARDSRGASVTGELFF
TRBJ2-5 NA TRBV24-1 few TGTGCCACCAGTGATTTTGTCCAGGGGAGTATAAGAGAGACCCAGTACTTC CATSDFVQGSIRETQYF
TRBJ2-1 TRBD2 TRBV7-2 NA TGTGCCAGCAGCTCGGCGGGACGGGGGGTTCCTGAGCAGTTCTTC CASSSAGRGVPEQFF
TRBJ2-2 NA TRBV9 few TGTGCCAGCAGCACCCAGATACCCACCGGGGAGCTGTTTTTT CASSTQIPTGELFF
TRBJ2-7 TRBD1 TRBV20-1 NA TGCAGTGCTAGAGGGTCCGGACAGGGGTTTCACGAGCAGTACTTC CSARGSGQGFHEQYF
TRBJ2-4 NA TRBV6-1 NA TGTGCCAGCAGTCTCACCGGGACAACCAACAAAAACATTCAGTACTTC CASSLTGTTNKNIQYF
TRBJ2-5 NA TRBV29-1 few TGCAGCGTTGAAGTGGGGTTCGAGACGGCAAATCAAGAGACCCAGTACTTC CSVEVGFETANQETQYF
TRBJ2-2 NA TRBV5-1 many TGCGCCAGCCAAGCGGACGCGAACACCGGGGAGCTGTTTTTT CASQADANTGELFF
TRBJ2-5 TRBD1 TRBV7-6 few TGTGCCAGCAGAGGGGACAGGGCTGAAGAGACCCAGTACTTC CASRGDRAEETQYF
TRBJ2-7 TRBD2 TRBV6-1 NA TGTGCCAGCGGGCCGGGACTAACCTACGAGCAGTACTTC CASGPGLTYEQYF
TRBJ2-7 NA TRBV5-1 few TGCGCCAGCAGCTCATCCGCGCTAGCCTACGAGCAGTACTTC CASSSSALAYEQYF
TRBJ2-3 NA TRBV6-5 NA TGTGCCAGCAGTTATTCAGGGCTCACAGATACGCAGTATTTT CASSYSGLTDTQYF
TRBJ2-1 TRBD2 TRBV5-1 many TGCGCCAGCAGATCCGGGACTAGCGGGTTCGTCGGTGAGCAGTTCTTC CASRSGTSGFVGEQFF
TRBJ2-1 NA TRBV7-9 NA TGTGCCAGCAGCCGGGCGATCTCCTACAATGAGCAGTTCTTC CASSRAISYNEQFF
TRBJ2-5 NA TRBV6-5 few TGTGCCAGCAAGTCCGGTGGTGAGACCCAGTACTTC CASKSGGETQYF
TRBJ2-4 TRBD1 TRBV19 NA TGTGCCACCAACTCAGGGGGCCGAAACATTCAGTACTTC CATNSGGRNIQYF
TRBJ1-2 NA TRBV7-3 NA TGTGCCAGCAGCGCGACCAGGGGAAGTAACTATGGCTACACCTTC CASSATRGSNYGYTF
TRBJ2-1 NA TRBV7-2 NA TGTGCCAGCAGCTTAGCGCTAGGAGGGGACGGCGGCTCCTACAATGAGCAGTTCTTC CASSLALGGDGGSYNEQFF
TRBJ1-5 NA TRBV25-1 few TGTGCCAGCGCCCAAGGGGGAGGCAATCAGCCCCAGCATTTT CASAQGGGNQPQHF
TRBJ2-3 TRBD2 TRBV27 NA TGTGCCAGCAGTTCTAGCGGACTCACAGATACGCAGTATTTT CASSSSGLTDTQYF
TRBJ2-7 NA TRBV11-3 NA TGTGCCAGCAGCTTGACAGAGGACTCCTACGAGCAGTACTTC CASSLTEDSYEQYF
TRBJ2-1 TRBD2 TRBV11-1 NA TGTGCCAGCAGCATACTAGCGGGACCATACAATGAGCAGTTCTTC CASSILAGPYNEQFF
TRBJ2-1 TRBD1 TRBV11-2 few TGTGCCAGCAGCTTAGAAGGGACAGGGGCAAGCTCCTACAATGAGCAGTTCTTC CASSLEGTGASSYNEQFF
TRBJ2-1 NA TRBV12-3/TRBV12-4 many TGTGCCAGCACCTCGGTACTAGTCGAGGGTGAGCAGTTCTTC CASTSVLVEGEQFF
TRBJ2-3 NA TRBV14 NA TGTGCCAGCAGCCAAGGACGCCGAGGGGCAGATACGCAGTATTTT CASSQGRRGADTQYF